The 2 T cell receptor beta chains listed next were all sequenced from one sample in a study of OX40 agonist ivuxolimab in advanced cancers. Assay used: immunoSEQ multiplex PCR; TCRdb lists only in-frame clones, some missing. The sample records tens of thousands of clones, approximately 79% being singletons. The material sequenced was CD4+ or CD8+ T cells sorted from blood, taken in a trial of the OX40 agonist ivuxolimab. These receptors came from an adult with an advanced solid tumor such as melanoma, head and neck, liver or kidney cancer.

This clone came up a few times. The genes are TRBV18 and TRBJ1-1; no firm D call. Trimming took 2 bases from V and 7 from J, leaving 11 bases between them. Germline CDR1 reads KGHSH; CDR2 reads LQKENI. This CDR3 comprises 13 residues. For the CDR3, the DNA is TGTGCCAGCTCACCAATTATACAAAATGAAGCTTTCTTT. Its translation: CASSPIIQNEAFF. The full variable domain, rest sourced from reference TRBV18 and TRBJ1-1, is NAGVMQNPRHLVRRRGQEARLRCSPMKGHSHVYWYRQLPEEGLKFMVYLQKENIIDESGMPKERFSAEFPKEGPSILRIQQVVRGDSAAYFCASSPIIQNEAFFGQGTRLTVV.

V gene TRBV18 combines with J gene TRBJ1-2; the match to TRBD1 covers 10 bases. Trimming at V came to 10 bases and at J to 8 bases, leaving 10 bases not matched to a gene. Germline CDR1 reads KGHSH; CDR2 reads LQKENI. This CDR3 is 13 amino acids long. CDR3 coding DNA: TGTGCCACCGTCGGACAGGGGGGATCGGGCTACACCTTC. Translating it yields CATVGQGGSGYTF.